One and the same sample provided the 30 T cell receptor beta chains below, sequenced in a study of cytomegalovirus exposure and HLA in healthy donors. The PCR used 60 Vbeta and 13 Jbeta primers. Some clones are missing from TCRdb's copy, which holds only in-frame ones; the method was immunoSEQ multiplex PCR. The table for this sample gives 180,000 or so clones. Sequencing was performed on PBMCs. The receptors here all came from a boy between 10 and 17 years old in good health and CMV-seronegative.

The chain carries TRBV7-2 and TRBJ2-5, with 7 nucleotides matching TRBD1. The V segment lost 5 bases and the J segment 1 base; nucleotides outside the gene matches: 7. Germline CDR1 and CDR2: SGHTA and FQGNSA. The CDR3 runs to 15 residues. CDR3 protein: CASSPMTGLQETQYF. The CDR3 DNA is TGTGCCAGCAGCCCAATGACAGGGCTCCAAGAGACCCAGTACTTC.

This rearrangement joins TRBV18 to TRBJ1-3, with a tentative D call TRBD1 (5 bases). Trimming removed 4 bases at V and 6 bases at J, with 19 bases between. The CDR3 sequence is 16 residues long. CDR1 KGHSH and CDR2 LQKENI come from the germline V gene. The CDR3 bases are TGTGCCAGCTCACAATCTCAATCGGGACTGGAAAACACCATATATTTT. Protein product: CASSQSQSGLENTIYF.

V usage is TRBV30 and J usage is TRBJ2-6; possible D gene TRBD1, 7 bases. The CDR3 runs to 14 residues. Germline lookup yields CDR1 GTSNPN and CDR2 SVGIG (reference sequence). V was shortened by 6 bases and J by 1 base, with 10 bases between the two germline ends. In DNA, the CDR3 is TGTGCCTGTGCGGGACAGTCTGGGGCCAACGTCCTGACTTTC. Its protein is CACAGQSGANVLTF. Filled out from reference TRBV30 and TRBJ2-6, the complete variable domain reads SQTIHQWPATLVQPVGSPLSLECTVEGTSNPNLYWYRQAAGRGLQLLFYSVGIGQISSEVPQNLSASRPQDRQFILSSKKLLLSDSGFYLCACAGQSGANVLTFGAGSRLTVL.

The V call is TRBV27, the J call TRBJ2-5; 7 bases match TRBD2. V was clipped by 6 bases and J by 9 bases; unmatched bases: 19. Per the germline V gene, CDR1 is MNHEY and CDR2 is SMNVEV (reference sequence). The CDR3 runs to 16 residues. Written as DNA, the CDR3 is TGTGCCAGCAGGGATCCCGGCGGGGGTTTAACTCGGGCCCAGTACTTC. This translates into CASRDPGGGLTRAQYF.

J is TRBJ2-7 and V is TRBV7-2, with 9 bases identical to TRBD2. The junction had 5 bases not matched to a gene; V was cut back by 5 bases and J by 3 bases. From germline, CDR1 is SGHTA and CDR2 FQGNSA. The CDR3 consists of 14 residues. DNA of the CDR3: TGTGCCAGCAGCCAAACTAGCGGGCTCTACGAGCAGTACTTC. Protein sequence: CASSQTSGLYEQYF.

V and J are TRBV2 and TRBJ2-3; TRBD1 agrees at 8 bases. The CDR3 consists of 18 residues. Trimming cost V 0 bases and J 0 bases; bases outside gene matches: 8. Germline V gene lookup returns CDR1 SNHLY and CDR2 FYNNEI. CDR3 in amino acids: CASSEAGQVLGSTDTQYF. CDR3 nucleotide sequence: TGTGCCAGCAGTGAAGCGGGACAGGTCCTCGGGAGCACAGATACGCAGTATTTT.

This chain connects TRBV7-3 to TRBJ2-5; 8 bases map to TRBD1. The CDR3 is 15 residues long. J gave up 1 base and V 2 bases, and 3 bases lay outside the gene matches. CDR1 and CDR2 (germline): SGHTA, FQGTGA. The CDR3 loop reads CASSLQGAIQETQYF. Here the CDR3 DNA reads TGTGCCAGCAGCTTACAGGGGGCTATCCAAGAGACCCAGTACTTC.

This sequence joins TRBV30 and TRBJ1-6, with 7 nucleotides matching TRBD1. Unmatched junction bases numbered 10, after V lost 4 bases and J lost 4 bases. The CDR3 totals 16 residues. Germline CDR1 is GTSNPN and CDR2 is SVGIG (reference sequence). CDR3 in amino acids: CAWKMPGQYYNSPLHF. CDR3 DNA sequence: TGTGCCTGGAAGATGCCGGGACAGTATTATAATTCACCCCTCCACTTT.

This rearrangement joins TRBV4-2 to TRBJ1-2, with 10 bases matching TRBD1. There are 17 residues in the CDR3. The V gene's germline CDR1 is LGHNA and CDR2 YNFKEQ. After removal of 6 bases from V and 4 bases from J, the junction contained 14 bases not matched to a gene. DNA for the CDR3: TGTGCCAGCAGACCGGGACAGGGGAAATTTATCGGCTATGGCTACACCTTC. It yields the protein CASRPGQGKFIGYGYTF.

V is TRBV2 and J is TRBJ2-1; D possibly corresponds to TRBD1 (6 bases). V was pared by 5 bases and J by 6 bases, with 11 bases between. This CDR3 comprises 13 residues. The germline CDR1 and CDR2 sequences are SNHLY and FYNNEI. CDR3 sequence: CASSLRGSNEQFF. The CDR3 nucleotides are TGTGCCAGCAGTCTCAGGGGAAGCAATGAGCAGTTCTTC.

The chain joins TRBV18 to TRBJ2-5; TRBD2 aligns across 13 bases. The CDR3 totals 16 residues. After removal of 3 bases from V and 3 bases from J, the junction contained 4 bases not matched to a gene. Germline values: CDR1 KGHSH, CDR2 LQKENI. CDR3 protein: CASSPPGLAGKETQYF. For the CDR3, the DNA is TGTGCCAGCTCACCCCCGGGACTAGCGGGGAAAGAGACCCAGTACTTC.

The chain combines TRBV15 with TRBJ1-4, with a tentative D call TRBD1 (5 bases). The CDR3 is 15 amino acids. Germline V gives CDR1 LNHNV, CDR2 YYDKDF (reference sequence). The germline V and J ends were trimmed by 2 bases and 2 bases, with 9 bases remaining between them. The CDR3 DNA is TGTGCCACCAGCAGACAGGGTAATACTAATGAAAAACTGTTTTTT. Its translation is CATSRQGNTNEKLFF.

CDR3 coding DNA: TGTGCCAGTAGTAGAATTTCGAATGACAGGGCCTCCTACGAGCAGTACTTC. This translates into CASSRISNDRASYEQYF. The chain couples TRBV19 to TRBJ2-7, with 7 nucleotides matching TRBD1. This CDR3 spans 17 amino acids. Looked up from germline, CDR1 is LNHDA and CDR2 is SQIVND (reference sequence). V gave up 4 bases and J gave up 0 bases; unmatched junction bases: 12. The full variable domain, rest sourced from reference TRBV19 and TRBJ2-7, is DGGITQSPKYLFRKEGQNVTLSCEQNLNHDAMYWYRQDPGQGLRLIYYSQIVNDFQKGDIAEGYSVSREKKESFPLTVTSAQKNPTAFYLCASSRISNDRASYEQYFGPGTRLTVT.

This chain links TRBV19 with TRBJ2-1; TRBD1 agrees at 11 bases. Germline trimming cut 4 bases from V and 9 bases from J; bases unmatched to any gene: 11. The CDR3 has 16 amino acids. Germline V lookup: CDR1 LNHDA, CDR2 SQIVND (reference sequence). The CDR3 coding sequence is TGTGCCAGTAGTAGGCTCCCGGGACAGGGGGTCACTGAGCAGTTCTTC. This encodes CASSRLPGQGVTEQFF.

The chain is built from TRBV11-2 and TRBJ1-1, with D possibly matching TRBD1 (6 bases). From germline, CDR1 is SGHAT and CDR2 FQNNGV. V lost 3 bases and J 8 bases, leaving 10 bases between the germline ends. There are 12 residues in the CDR3. CDR3 amino acids: CASSFRTEEAFF. For the CDR3, the DNA is TGTGCCAGCAGCTTTCGGACAGAAGAAGCTTTCTTT.

About this clone: Its ends do not fully match the called genes, so a read error is possible. The genes are TRBV30 and TRBJ1-5; D is undetermined. This CDR3 comprises 13 residues. CDR1 GTSNPN and CDR2 SVGIG come from the germline V gene (reference sequence). For the CDR3, the DNA is TGTGCCTGGAACACGGGTAGCGATCAGCCCCAGCATTTT. Its protein is CAWNTGSDQPQHF.

This chain connects TRBV6-1 to TRBJ1-2, with TRBD1 matching over 9 bases. Germline V gives CDR1 MNHNS, CDR2 SASEGT. This CDR3 comprises 13 residues. The V and J ends lost 6 bases and 2 bases, in that order; junction bases with no gene match: 1. The chain's CDR3 is CASRQGANYGYTF. CDR3 DNA: TGTGCCAGCAGACAGGGGGCGAACTATGGCTACACCTTC.

V usage is TRBV9 and J usage is TRBJ2-1, with 8 bases identical to TRBD1. CDR3 length equals 14 residues. Looked up from germline, CDR1 is SGDLS and CDR2 is YYNGEE. Germline trimming cut 0 bases from V and 9 bases from J; bases unmatched to any gene: 5. The CDR3 protein is CASSVGTGYGEQFF. In DNA form, the CDR3 reads TGTGCCAGCAGCGTAGGGACAGGGTACGGTGAGCAGTTCTTC.

The chain employs TRBV4-1 and TRBJ2-5; 9 bases are a match to TRBD1. Near its end, the DNA agrees better with TRBJ2-7, so the J call may be wrong. CDR3 size: 14 residues. CDR1 and CDR2 (germline): MGHRA, YSYEKL. The DNA for the CDR3 is TGCGCCAGCAGCCAACCCGGACAGGGGCCCGAGCAGTACTTC. Its protein product is CASSQPGQGPEQYF.

J is TRBJ2-2 and V is TRBV19, with 9 bases matching TRBD2. This CDR3 is built from 17 residues. Germline trimming cut 3 bases from V and 2 bases from J; bases unmatched to any gene: 7. Germline V gives CDR1 LNHDA, CDR2 SQIVND (reference sequence). The CDR3 sequence is CASSMKASGDNTGELFF. The CDR3 coding sequence is TGTGCCAGTAGTATGAAGGCTAGCGGGGACAACACCGGGGAGCTGTTTTTT.

The chain links TRBV5-1 to TRBJ2-3; D possibly corresponds to TRBD2 (7 bases). Germline CDR1 SGHRS, CDR2 YFSETQ. The CDR3 extends over 17 amino acids. V gave up 4 bases and J gave up 4 bases, with 22 bases separating them. The CDR3 sequence: CASSRRESGVLPDTQYF. The CDR3 coding sequence is TGCGCCAGCAGCCGGCGGGAGTCAGGGGTATTGCCAGATACGCAGTATTTT.

The chain joins TRBV2 to TRBJ2-7; 8 nucleotides match TRBD2. This CDR3 has 13 residues. V was pared by 7 bases and J by 4 bases, with 6 bases of the junction left unmatched. In germline, CDR1 is SNHLY, CDR2 FYNNEI. CDR3 sequence (DNA): TGTGCCAGCACGCAGCGGGGGTTTTACGAGCAGTACTTC. It is translated as CASTQRGFYEQYF.

The chain recombines TRBV7-9 with TRBJ1-5, with TRBD1 identical over 8 bases. The junction had 14 bases not matched to a gene; V was cut back by 5 bases and J by 5 bases. The length of the CDR3 is 17 residues. Germline CDR1 is SEHNR and CDR2 is FQNEAQ (reference sequence). CDR3 loop: CASSPGTGPRQDQPQHF. The CDR3 region has the DNA TGTGCCAGCAGCCCGGGGACAGGACCACGGCAGGATCAGCCCCAGCATTTT. The whole variable domain, filled in from reference TRBV7-9 and TRBJ1-5, reads DTGVSQNPRHKITKRGQNVTFRCDPISEHNRLYWYRQTLGQGPEFLTYFQNEAQLEKSRLLSDRFSAERPKGSFSTLEIQRTEQGDSAMYLCASSPGTGPRQDQPQHFGDGTRLSIL.

The chain couples TRBV5-1 to TRBJ1-4, with D tentatively TRBD1 (5 bases). Trimming left V 3 bases short and J 5 bases short, with 11 bases between. The CDR3 loop spans 14 amino acids. Germline CDR1 is SGHRS and CDR2 is YFSETQ. CDR3 nucleotide sequence: TGCGCCAGCAGCTCGGGGGGTTCCAATGAAAAACTGTTTTTT. This sequence encodes CASSSGGSNEKLFF.

CDR3 sequence reads: CASSPRQAGEKLFF. The CDR3 nucleotides read TGTGCCAGCAGCCCCAGACAGGCCGGTGAAAAACTGTTTTTT. The chain links TRBV7-9 to TRBJ1-4; TRBD1 is a possible D gene (6 bases). Germline-derived CDR1 and CDR2 are SEHNR and FQNEAQ (reference sequence). The CDR3 length is 14 residues. V gave up 5 bases and J gave up 7 bases, with 14 bases separating them. Supplemented by reference TRBV7-9 and TRBJ1-4, the full variable domain reads DTGVSQNPRHKITKRGQNVTFRCDPISEHNRLYWYRQTLGQGPEFLTYFQNEAQLEKSRLLSDRFSAERPKGSFSTLEIQRTEQGDSAMYLCASSPRQAGEKLFFGSGTQLSVL.

The V and J genes are TRBV19 and TRBJ1-3; unclear D gene. V lost 7 bases, J lost 2 bases, and 12 bases lay in between. Germline CDR1 is LNHDA and CDR2 is SQIVND (reference sequence). The CDR3 covers 14 residues. CDR3 sequence: CASKEGPAGNTIYF. The CDR3 DNA reads TGTGCCAGTAAAGAGGGTCCTGCTGGAAACACCATATATTTT.

This chain's CDR3 is CASTPRGISNQPQHF. In DNA, the CDR3 is TGTGCCAGTACCCCGAGAGGGATTAGCAATCAGCCCCAGCATTTT. The V and J genes are TRBV19 and TRBJ1-5; D remains ambiguous. The CDR3 length is 15 residues. The germline gives CDR1 LNHDA, CDR2 SQIVND (reference sequence). Trimming shortened V by 7 bases and J by 0 bases, and 13 bases separated the two germline ends.

The chain is built from TRBV4-1 and TRBJ2-5; D call uncertain. The J call may be in error: the DNA end matches TRBJ2-7 better. Germline CDR1 reads MGHRA; CDR2 reads YSYEKL. CDR3 length equals 11 residues. CDR3 coding DNA: TGCGCCAGCAGCCAAGAGAACGAGCAGTACTTC. Protein product: CASSQENEQYF.

V usage is TRBV6-6 and J usage is TRBJ2-5; D call uncertain. This CDR3 has 11 residues. With 5 bases removed from V and 7 bases from J, the gap between germline ends came to 8 bases. The germline V gene has CDR1 MNHNY and CDR2 SVGAGI (reference sequence). Here the CDR3 reads CASSASGTQYF. The DNA for the CDR3 is TGTGCCAGCAGTGCGTCCGGGACCCAGTACTTC.

The chain links TRBV7-6 to TRBJ1-2, with TRBD1 matching 7 bases. V lost 4 bases, J lost 8 bases, and 10 bases stayed unmatched. The CDR3 is made up of 14 amino acids. Germline loops: CDR1 SGHVS, CDR2 FNYEAQ. CDR3 sequence reads: CASSWGRGGEGYTF. Here the CDR3 DNA reads TGTGCCAGCAGCTGGGGTCGAGGGGGCGAAGGCTACACCTTC.